Below, 28 T cell receptor beta chains from the same sample are listed, as sequenced in a study of T cells in Graves' hyperthyroidism and ophthalmopathy. TCR beta CDR3 region amplification was performed from RNA transcripts. TCR CDR3 underwent first-round RT-PCR with the HTBI primer set. TCRdb reanalysed the multiplex PCR reads using MiXCR and keeps one entry per CDR3 protein. The data show a few hundred thousand distinct CDR3 sequences, roughly 14% seen once. Sequenced: blood. These receptors were obtained from a woman aged 35 to 49 with Graves' hyperthyroidism that later progressed to Graves' ophthalmopathy.

The CDR3 DNA sequence: TGTGCCAGCAGCCCCGGACTAGCGGGAGTTCAGACCGGGGAGCTGTTTTTT. It is translated as CASSPGLAGVQTGELFF. The chain links TRBV7-9 to TRBJ2-2; 13 nucleotides align to TRBD2. The germline gives CDR1 SEHNR, CDR2 FQNEAQ (reference sequence). The length of the CDR3 is 17 residues. V gave up 5 bases and J gave up 5 bases; unmatched junction bases: 8. Variable domain in full (rest from reference TRBV7-9 and TRBJ2-2): DTGVSQNPRHKITKRGQNVTFRCDPISEHNRLYWYRQTLGQGPEFLTYFQNEAQLEKSRLLSDRFSAERPKGSFSTLEIQRTEQGDSAMYLCASSPGLAGVQTGELFFGEGSRLTVL.

Many counts were recorded for this clonotype. The V call is TRBV6-2 or TRBV6-3, the J call TRBJ2-7; 8 nucleotides agree with TRBD1. The CDR3 loop spans 16 amino acids. The germline V gene encodes CDR1 MNHEY and CDR2 SVGEGT. After removal of 2 bases from V and 3 bases from J, the junction contained 9 bases not matched to a gene. CDR3 amino acids: CASSYPSDRADYEQYF. The CDR3 nucleotides read TGTGCCAGCAGTTACCCGTCGGACAGGGCTGACTACGAGCAGTACTTC.

This clonotype occurred many times. The genes are TRBV10-3 and TRBJ2-7, with TRBD2 as a possible D gene (7 bases). There are 15 residues in the CDR3. Germline V gene data show CDR1 as ENHRY and CDR2 as SYGVKD. Trimming stripped 3 bases from V and 4 bases from J, with 16 bases between. The CDR3 region has the DNA TGTGCCATCAGTGACCCACAGGGAGGGGGGTACGAGCAGTACTTC. This codes for CAISDPQGGGYEQYF.

This clonotype occurred many times. This chain connects TRBV19 to TRBJ1-2; no clear D. Germline V gives CDR1 LNHDA, CDR2 SQIVND (reference sequence). Trimming removed 2 bases from V and 3 bases from J, with 4 bases in between. The CDR3 is 12 amino acids. The CDR3 nucleotides read TGTGCCAGTAGTATAAACGACTATGGCTACACCTTC. It translates to CASSINDYGYTF.

The chain uses TRBV19 and TRBJ1-4; D perhaps matches TRBD1 (5 bases). The V gene lost 6 bases and the J gene lost 5 bases, with 13 bases spanning the gap. This CDR3 is built from 14 residues. Germline-derived CDR1 and CDR2 are LNHDA and SQIVND (reference sequence). CDR3 loop: CASSTGTGNEKLFF. The CDR3, as DNA: TGTGCCAGTAGCACCGGGACGGGGAATGAAAAACTGTTTTTT.

The sample holds many counts of this clonotype. This chain connects TRBV20-1 to TRBJ2-1, with 8 bases fitting TRBD2. The junction had 4 bases not matched to a gene; V was cut back by 3 bases and J by 0 bases. The CDR3 extends over 15 amino acids. Germline lookup yields CDR1 DFQATT and CDR2 SNEGSKA (reference sequence). The CDR3 is CSARSGTSSYNEQFF. As DNA, the CDR3 is TGCAGTGCTAGGAGCGGGACTAGCTCCTACAATGAGCAGTTCTTC.

The gene calls are TRBV5-1 and TRBJ2-5; 8 bases agree with TRBD1. Per germline, CDR1 SGHRS and CDR2 YFSETQ. Germline trimming cut 3 bases from V and 2 bases from J; bases unmatched to any gene: 6. CDR3 length: 15 amino acids. The CDR3 DNA reads TGCGCCAGCAGCTACCAGGACAGGGTGCAAGAGACCCAGTACTTC. This encodes CASSYQDRVQETQYF.

This clonotype was observed a handful of times. The CDR3 is CASSLGPGRGGTNEKLFF. The CDR3 nucleotides read TGTGCCAGCAGTTTAGGCCCTGGCAGGGGAGGCACTAATGAAAAACTGTTTTTT. V usage is TRBV27 and J usage is TRBJ1-4; maybe TRBD1 (6 bases). The CDR3 consists of 18 residues. V lost 2 bases and J lost 2, with 18 bases in between. CDR1 and CDR2 from the germline V gene are MNHEY and SMNVEV (reference sequence).

With regard to this clonotype: Possible read error: a much larger clone is one base away. The rearrangement uses TRBV4-1 and TRBJ2-5; 7 positions match TRBD1. V trimming: 6 bases; J trimming: 9 bases; junction bases outside the gene matches: 13. Germline CDR1 MGHRA, CDR2 YSYEKL. The CDR3 extends over 14 amino acids. The CDR3 nucleotides are TGCGCCAGCAGTCTCGGGACAGTCCCAGGGGCCCAGTACTTC. Translating it yields CASSLGTVPGAQYF.

Many counts were recorded for this clonotype. This chain joins TRBV27 and TRBJ2-6, with D hard to call. This CDR3 is 15 amino acids long. Trimming shortened V by 2 bases and J by 1 base, and 6 bases separated the two germline ends. The germline V gene encodes CDR1 MNHEY and CDR2 SMNVEV (reference sequence). The CDR3 loop reads CASSLLGSGANVLTF. The DNA for the CDR3 is TGTGCCAGCAGTTTACTTGGTTCTGGGGCCAACGTCCTGACTTTC.

Turning to this clonotype: At one of its ends the junction is not consistent with the germline gene, which may arise from a read error. The chain combines TRBV9 with TRBJ2-5; TRBD1 agrees at 10 bases. CDR1 SGDLS and CDR2 YYNGEE come from the germline V gene. CDR3 length equals 15 residues. CDR3 bases: TGTGCCAGCAGCGTCCGGGACAGGGGCCAAGAGACCCAGTGCTTC. This encodes CASSVRDRGQETQCF.

This clonotype was counted only a few times. The V call is TRBV9, the J call TRBJ2-1; 9 nucleotides agree with TRBD2. The junction had 3 bases not matched to a gene; V was cut back by 3 bases and J by 5 bases. The CDR3 spans 14 residues. CDR1 SGDLS and CDR2 YYNGEE come from the germline V gene. The CDR3 DNA sequence: TGTGCCAGCAGCGAGACTAGCGGCCACAATGAGCAGTTCTTC. Translating gives CASSETSGHNEQFF.

On this clonotype: At one end, the junction sequence differs from germline, possibly due to a read error. The DNA of the CDR3 is TGTTCCAGCAGCTCCCCACCTTCCGGGACTAGCGGCTACAATGAGCAGTTCTTC. Protein sequence: CSSSSPPSGTSGYNEQFF. The chain combines TRBV7-9 with TRBJ2-1, with 11 nucleotides matching TRBD2. This CDR3 contains 18 residues. CDR1 and CDR2 (germline): SEHNR, FQNEAQ (reference sequence).

The CDR3 loop reads CASSPTVTNRHNEQFF. The CDR3 DNA sequence: TGTGCCAGCAGCCCTACTGTGACTAACCGCCACAATGAGCAGTTCTTC. The J gene is TRBJ2-1, the V gene TRBV7-8; weak D call: TRBD2 (5 bases). Trimming removed 5 bases at V and 5 bases at J, with 19 bases between. The germline V gene has CDR1 SGHVS and CDR2 FQNEAQ. The CDR3 is made up of 16 amino acids.

This clonotype has ten or more counts. The J gene is TRBJ1-4, the V gene TRBV20-1; 7 bases line up with TRBD1. The CDR3 contains 15 residues. Trimming removed 6 bases from V and 4 bases from J; junction bases left unmatched: 11. CDR1 and CDR2 (germline): DFQATT, SNEGSKA (reference sequence). CDR3 protein: CSARKQGLRNEKLFF. The CDR3 coding sequence is TGCAGTGCCAGAAAACAGGGGCTACGTAATGAAAAACTGTTTTTT.

Many counts were recorded for this clonotype. This rearrangement joins TRBV5-5 to TRBJ2-2, with 11 positions matching TRBD1. CDR1 and CDR2 (germline): SGHKS, YYEKEE (reference sequence). Trimming took 5 bases from V and 6 from J; bases not matched to a gene: 6. The CDR3 loop spans 15 amino acids. The CDR3 coding sequence is TGTGCCAGCAGAAGGACAGGGGGCGTTCCCGGGGAGCTGTTTTTT. Its translation: CASRRTGGVPGELFF.

This clonotype was seen just once. The chain employs TRBV20-1 and TRBJ2-3, with 14 bases lining up with TRBD2. Germline V gene lookup returns CDR1 DFQATT and CDR2 SNEGSKA (reference sequence). The V segment lost 2 bases and the J segment 4 bases; nucleotides outside the gene matches: 8. The CDR3 length is 17 residues. This chain's CDR3 is CSARIDRTSGRPDTQYF. DNA of the CDR3: TGCAGTGCTAGAATCGACAGGACTAGCGGGAGGCCAGATACGCAGTATTTT.

This clonotype was seen many times. This sequence joins TRBV6-6 and TRBJ2-1; D is uncertain. Trimming pared 0 bases from V and 1 base from J, leaving 7 bases between. Germline V gene lookup returns CDR1 MNHNY and CDR2 SVGAGI (reference sequence). The CDR3 spans 15 residues. The CDR3 region is CASSYSGASYNEQFF. Written as DNA, the CDR3 is TGTGCCAGCAGTTACTCAGGAGCGTCCTACAATGAGCAGTTCTTC.

This clonotype has only one observation. The rearrangement joins TRBV30 to TRBJ2-7, with 8 bases identical to TRBD1. The J segment lost 6 bases and the V segment lost 2 bases, leaving 3 bases of the junction unmatched. The CDR3 is 12 residues long. Germline CDR1 is GTSNPN and CDR2 is SVGIG (reference sequence). CDR3 region: CAWSITGGEQYF. CDR3 sequence (DNA): TGTGCCTGGAGTATCACAGGGGGCGAGCAGTACTTC.

To note about this clonotype: Relative to the germline gene, one junction end is altered; a read error may explain this. The chain uses TRBV5-1 and TRBJ2-5; TRBD1 is a possible D gene (6 bases). CDR1 and CDR2 from the germline V gene are SGHRS and YFSETQ. CDR3 length: 13 amino acids. In nucleotides, the CDR3 is TGCGCCAGCGGCTTGGGGGCCCAAGAGACCCAGTACTTC. Translating it yields CASGLGAQETQYF.

The V call is TRBV3-1, the J call TRBJ2-2; 10 positions match TRBD2. The J segment lost 7 bases and the V segment lost 5 bases, leaving 13 bases of the junction unmatched. Germline CDR1 is LGHDT and CDR2 is YNNKEL (reference sequence). This CDR3 is built from 17 residues. CDR3 amino acids: CASSSEVASGRIGELFF. DNA for the CDR3: TGTGCCAGCAGCTCCGAGGTGGCTAGCGGGAGAATCGGGGAGCTGTTTTTT.

This clonotype was counted ten times or more. The chain is built from TRBV5-1 and TRBJ2-7, with D unclear. V was trimmed by 5 bases and J by 4 bases, leaving 16 bases between them. The CDR3 contains 14 residues. Germline V gene sequence: CDR1 SGHRS, CDR2 YFSETQ. DNA of the CDR3: TGCGCCAGCAGTTTTGGGTTCCCGCGGTACGAGCAGTACTTC. It codes for CASSFGFPRYEQYF.

The chain joins TRBV6-5 to TRBJ2-5; 10 bases map to TRBD1. V was clipped by 0 bases and J by 9 bases; unmatched bases: 7. Germline CDR1 and CDR2: MNHEY and SVGAGI. The CDR3 is made up of 15 amino acids. The CDR3 loop reads CASSYSRQGQGSQYF. In nucleotides, the CDR3 is TGTGCCAGCAGTTACTCGAGGCAGGGACAGGGGTCCCAGTACTTC.

This chain uses TRBV28 with TRBJ1-1, with D possibly matching TRBD1 (6 bases). The CDR3 runs 15 residues. In germline, CDR1 is MDHEN, CDR2 SYDVKM. V lost 1 base, J lost 3 bases, and 12 bases lay in between. CDR3 nucleotide sequence: TGTGCCAGCAGTTTATCCACAGGGCCCCACACTGAAGCTTTCTTT. This sequence encodes CASSLSTGPHTEAFF.

The table lists this clonotype with many counts. This rearrangement joins TRBV12-3 or TRBV12-4 to TRBJ1-1, with 8 nucleotides matching TRBD1. V lost 5 bases, J lost 0 bases, and 5 bases stayed unmatched. This CDR3 has 15 residues. CDR3 sequence: CASSGQGSMNTEAFF. The CDR3 DNA reads as TGTGCCAGCAGTGGACAGGGTTCCATGAACACTGAAGCTTTCTTT.

This clonotype has at least ten counts. The V gene is TRBV7-3, the J gene TRBJ2-1; TRBD2 matches at 7 bases. The trim removed 0 bases at V and 3 bases at J, leaving 2 bases unmatched. This CDR3 region has 15 residues. CDR1 and CDR2 from the germline V gene are SGHTA and FQGTGA. The CDR3 nucleotides read TGTGCCAGCAGCTTAACCAGGGAGGGCTACAATGAGCAGTTCTTC. This sequence encodes CASSLTREGYNEQFF.

The table lists this clonotype with many counts. This rearrangement joins TRBV24-1 to TRBJ1-1; the D gene is possibly TRBD1 (5 bases). Germline CDR1 KGHDR, CDR2 SFDVKD. CDR3 length equals 13 residues. With 4 bases removed from V and 9 bases from J, the gap between germline ends came to 14 bases. CDR3 nucleotide sequence: TGTGCCACCAGTGACCCCGGGACCGAAAAAGCTTTCTTT. Amino acid sequence: CATSDPGTEKAFF.

This clonotype was detected many times. Being one base from a much bigger clone, this may be a read error. This sequence joins TRBV28 and TRBJ1-3, with D possibly matching TRBD1 (6 bases). This CDR3 has 16 residues. CDR1 and CDR2 (germline): MDHEN, SYDVKM. CDR3 nucleotides: TGTGCCAGCAGTGCCGCTACCAGGGGTGGGGGAAACGCCATATATTTT. It yields the protein CASSAATRGGGNAIYF. Full variable domain (missing parts from reference TRBV28 and TRBJ1-3): DVKVTQSSRYLVKRTGEKVFLECVQDMDHENMFWYRQDPGLGLRLIYFSYDVKMKEKGDIPEGYSVSREKKERFSLILESASTNQTSMYLCASSAATRGGGNAIYFGEGSWLTVV.